The clone carrying this TCR beta chain was picked up one time. Its antigen is unidentified. These data come from a study of OX40 agonist ivuxolimab in advanced cancers. As for the study in general: A male proportion of 70% to 90% was recorded, with mean age roughly 62 years and range roughly 23 to 85.

Study-level findings and limits: It was not determined which antigens were specifically recognized by the peripheral T cells that had undergone clonal expansion.

Profiling relied on immunoSEQ multiplex PCR, and the TCRdb table lists in-frame clones only, not all of them. The sample consists of more than 35,000 clones, 60% to 85% of them appearing once. V dropped 6 bases and J dropped 3 bases, with 8 bases sitting between them. The germline V gene has CDR1 SNHLY and CDR2 FYNNEI. The CDR3 spans 12 residues. The rearrangement uses TRBV2 and TRBJ1-1; the D is unclear. This clonotype was obtained from an adult with an advanced solid tumor such as melanoma, head and neck, liver or kidney cancer. Material: CD4+ or CD8+ T cells sorted from blood, obtained in a trial of the OX40 agonist ivuxolimab. The CDR3 DNA reads as TGTGCCAGCAGGCTCCGGGACACTGAAGCTTTCTTT. Translation: CASRLRDTEAFF.